These T cell receptor beta chains were read from a single sample in a study of OX40 agonist ivuxolimab in advanced cancers. Profiling relied on immunoSEQ multiplex PCR, and the TCRdb table lists in-frame clones only, not all of them. Here the sample spans 100,000 or so clones, approximately 90% being singletons. Sequenced material: CD4+ or CD8+ T cells sorted from blood, taken in a trial of the OX40 agonist ivuxolimab. These receptors all stem from an adult with an advanced solid tumor such as melanoma, head and neck, liver or kidney cancer. Both conserved end residues are part of each CDR3. Fields, in order: D gene, V gene, J gene, clone size, CDR3 length, CDR3 DNA, CDR3 protein. A D gene is named only where the DNA matches it firmly. A row's size may be missing; if present it is once, few, many or a size class.

D: TRBD1
V: TRBV6-1
J: TRBJ1-5
size: few
length: 15
DNA: TGTGCCAGCAGTGATGAGGGACAGGGACGTCAGCCCCAGCATTTT
CDR3: CASSDEGQGRQPQHF

D: -
V: TRBV6-4
J: TRBJ2-2
size: -
length: 14
DNA: TGTGCCAGCAGACGACTGAGCCACACCGGGGAGCTGTTTTTT
CDR3: CASRRLSHTGELFF

D: TRBD2
V: TRBV6-5
J: TRBJ2-3
size: -
length: 15
DNA: TGTGCCAGCAAGCTACTAGCGGGAGGCTCAGATACGCAGTATTTT
CDR3: CASKLLAGGSDTQYF

D: -
V: TRBV7-6
J: TRBJ2-3
size: -
length: 14
DNA: TGTGCCAGCAGCTTAGTAGTATCCCCAGATACGCAGTATTTT
CDR3: CASSLVVSPDTQYF

D: -
V: TRBV28
J: TRBJ1-2
size: -
length: 12
DNA: TGTGCCAGTCTAACAGCTGGGGACGGCTACACCTTC
CDR3: CASLTAGDGYTF

D: -
V: TRBV30
J: TRBJ1-1
size: -
length: 14
DNA: TGTGCCTGGAGTAACGACTTCTTGAACACTGAAGCTTTCTTT
CDR3: CAWSNDFLNTEAFF

D: -
V: TRBV5-8
J: TRBJ1-1
size: -
length: 14
DNA: TGTGCCAGCAGAAGACAGTTCTCGAACACTGAAGCTTTCTTT
CDR3: CASRRQFSNTEAFF

D: -
V: TRBV18
J: TRBJ1-5
size: -
length: 13
DNA: TGTGCCAGCTCACCAGGGAGCAATCAGCCCCAGCATTTT
CDR3: CASSPGSNQPQHF

D: -
V: TRBV10-2
J: TRBJ1-5
size: -
length: 15
DNA: TGCGCCAGCAGTGACCGAACAGGGCCCAATCAGCCCCAGCATTTT
CDR3: CASSDRTGPNQPQHF

D: -
V: TRBV7-5
J: TRBJ1-3
size: -
length: 15
DNA: TGTGCCAGAAGCTTAGAGGGCCTCTCTGGAAACACCATATATTTT
CDR3: CARSLEGLSGNTIYF

D: -
V: TRBV5-1
J: TRBJ2-3
size: -
length: 15
DNA: TGCGCCAGCAGCATTGGATCTGACCGTACAGATACGCAGTATTTT
CDR3: CASSIGSDRTDTQYF

D: -
V: TRBV2
J: TRBJ2-4
size: -
length: 15
DNA: TGTGCCAGCAGTGAAACGGGTTGGAGCAAAAACATTCAGTACTTC
CDR3: CASSETGWSKNIQYF

D: -
V: TRBV29-1
J: TRBJ1-2
size: -
length: 13
DNA: TGCAGCGTTGATGGGACGGGAAGGTATGGCTACACCTTC
CDR3: CSVDGTGRYGYTF

D: TRBD2
V: TRBV7-3
J: TRBJ2-1
size: -
length: 20
DNA: TGTGCCAGCAGCTCGCGGCCCGGGACTAGCGGGAGGTCGGACTACAATGAGCAGTTCTTC
CDR3: CASSSRPGTSGRSDYNEQFF

D: -
V: TRBV19
J: TRBJ2-3
size: -
length: 14
DNA: TGTGCCAGTAGTTTCCAAATAAACACAGATACGCAGTATTTT
CDR3: CASSFQINTDTQYF

D: -
V: TRBV11-2
J: TRBJ1-2
size: -
length: 13
DNA: TGTGCCAGCAGCCCCGGGACGGACTATGGCTACACCTTC
CDR3: CASSPGTDYGYTF

D: -
V: TRBV19
J: TRBJ1-5
size: once
length: 15
DNA: TGTGCCAGTATCACTCAGGCTAATAGCAATCAGCCCCAGCATTTT
CDR3: CASITQANSNQPQHF

D: -
V: TRBV30
J: TRBJ1-2
size: once
length: 11
DNA: TGTGCCTGCAACGACTTGAGGTTATACACCTTC
CDR3: CACNDLRLYTF

D: -
V: TRBV19
J: TRBJ1-2
size: -
length: 12
DNA: TGTGCCAGTAGTTCATTTAACTATGGCTACACCTTC
CDR3: CASSSFNYGYTF

D: TRBD1
V: TRBV2
J: TRBJ1-6
size: -
length: 15
DNA: TGTGCCAGCAGGGGATTCGGGACAGCTAATTCACCCCTCCACTTT
CDR3: CASRGFGTANSPLHF

D: TRBD1
V: TRBV7-2
J: TRBJ1-5
size: -
length: 15
DNA: TGTGCCAGCAGCCTGGGGACAGGACACAATCAGCCCCAGCATTTT
CDR3: CASSLGTGHNQPQHF

D: TRBD2
V: TRBV4-3
J: TRBJ2-1
size: -
length: 20
DNA: TGCGCCAGCAGCCAAGTTACGAAGCGGGAGGCCTTAGGTCCGAGGCTGGAGCAGTTCTTC
CDR3: CASSQVTKREALGPRLEQFF

D: -
V: TRBV19
J: TRBJ2-3
size: -
length: 12
DNA: TGTGCCAGTAGTACTCATCTAGATACGCAGTATTTT
CDR3: CASSTHLDTQYF

D: TRBD1
V: TRBV14
J: TRBJ2-5
size: -
length: 16
DNA: TGTGCCAGCAGCCACGATGGACAGGGCGACCAAGAGACCCAGTACTTC
CDR3: CASSHDGQGDQETQYF

D: -
V: TRBV5-4
J: TRBJ1-6
size: -
length: 14
DNA: TGTGCCAGCAGCTCGACCGTTAATAATTCACCCCTCCACTTT
CDR3: CASSSTVNNSPLHF

D: -
V: TRBV2
J: TRBJ1-5
size: -
length: 15
DNA: TGTGCCAGCAGTGCCTTGGGGGAGTCTAGTCAGCCCCAGCATTTT
CDR3: CASSALGESSQPQHF

D: -
V: TRBV5-8
J: TRBJ1-6
size: -
length: 13
DNA: TGTGCCAGCAGCTCGGATTATAATTCACCCCTCCACTTT
CDR3: CASSSDYNSPLHF

D: -
V: TRBV6-5
J: TRBJ1-5
size: few
length: 13
DNA: TGTGCCAGCAGTTATGGAGCGCGTCAGCCCCAGCATTTT
CDR3: CASSYGARQPQHF

D: TRBD1
V: TRBV5-1
J: TRBJ2-1
size: -
length: 14
DNA: TGCGCCAGCAGCAGCGGACAGGGGAACAATGAGCAGTTCTTC
CDR3: CASSSGQGNNEQFF

D: TRBD1
V: TRBV19
J: TRBJ1-5
size: once
length: 15
DNA: TGTGCCAGTAGACCCGGACAGGGCACCGATCAGCCCCAGCATTTT
CDR3: CASRPGQGTDQPQHF

D: -
V: TRBV2
J: TRBJ1-1
size: -
length: 13
DNA: TGTGCCAGCAGTCAGGACCGGAGCACTGAAGCTTTCTTT
CDR3: CASSQDRSTEAFF

D: TRBD1
V: TRBV7-9
J: TRBJ1-5
size: -
length: 13
DNA: TGTGCCAGCAGTTCAGGGGGTTGGGAGCCCCAGCATTTT
CDR3: CASSSGGWEPQHF

D: TRBD1
V: TRBV5-4
J: TRBJ2-2
size: once
length: 16
DNA: TGTGCCAGCAGCGCGACAGGGGGCTCACGCACCGGGGAGCTGTTTTTT
CDR3: CASSATGGSRTGELFF

D: TRBD1
V: TRBV19
J: TRBJ1-6
size: -
length: 15
DNA: TGTGCCAGTAGTATGGGACAGTCCTATAATTCACCCCTCCACTTT
CDR3: CASSMGQSYNSPLHF

D: -
V: TRBV4-1
J: TRBJ2-3
size: -
length: 14
DNA: TGCGCCAGCAGCCAAGATAGAGGAACAGATACGCAGTATTTT
CDR3: CASSQDRGTDTQYF

D: -
V: TRBV7-2
J: TRBJ1-4
size: -
length: 14
DNA: TGTGCCAGCAAGCCGGGGCGCGCAAATGAAAAACTGTTTTTT
CDR3: CASKPGRANEKLFF

D: -
V: TRBV29-1
J: TRBJ2-6
size: -
length: 12
DNA: TGCAGCGTTGACTCTGGGGCCAACGTCCTGACTTTC
CDR3: CSVDSGANVLTF

D: -
V: TRBV19
J: TRBJ1-2
size: -
length: 12
DNA: TGTGCCAGTAGTATACAGGGAACAGGCTACACCTTC
CDR3: CASSIQGTGYTF

D: TRBD2
V: TRBV7-2
J: TRBJ2-1
size: -
length: 14
DNA: TGTGCCAGCAGATCTAGCGGAAGCTACAATGAGCAGTTCTTC
CDR3: CASRSSGSYNEQFF

D: -
V: TRBV27
J: TRBJ2-1
size: -
length: 14
DNA: TGTGCCAGCAGTCGACCGGGAAACTACAATGAGCAGTTCTTC
CDR3: CASSRPGNYNEQFF

D: -
V: TRBV29-1
J: TRBJ1-1
size: -
length: 12
DNA: TGCAGCACTCGGACACTGAACACTGAAGCTTTCTTT
CDR3: CSTRTLNTEAFF

D: -
V: TRBV27
J: TRBJ2-1
size: -
length: 17
DNA: TGTGCCAGCAGTTCCCCGGGGGTCGGGGATTCCTACAATGAGCAGTTCTTC
CDR3: CASSSPGVGDSYNEQFF

D: -
V: TRBV28
J: TRBJ1-6
size: -
length: 16
DNA: TGTGCCAGCAGCTCCCCCGGGACGTTTGGGAATTCACCCCTCCACTTT
CDR3: CASSSPGTFGNSPLHF